This T cell receptor (beta chain) was captured by sequencing in a study of post-analysis software for immune sequencing data. For the study at large: Relapsing-remitting, secondary progressive and progressive-relapsing courses of multiple sclerosis were included.

Trimming took 4 bases from V and 0 from J; bases not matched to a gene: 10. Germline V gene sequence: CDR1 MGHRA, CDR2 YSYEKL. The CDR3 extends over 17 amino acids. Notes on the study in general: Included in a set of roughly five TRBV segments more frequent in patients than controls were TRBV5-6, TRBV5-1 and TRBV20-1. Under F measure analysis, samples from one preparation batch co-clustered strongly. Controls' normalized Chao1 diversity significantly exceeded that of multiple sclerosis patients.

Turning to this clonotype: Its matching antigen is unknown.

The authors incorporated unique molecular identifiers into the TCR beta cDNA libraries. Each batch of roughly 1 to 11 million T cells produced some 500,000 cDNA molecules. One entry per CDR3 protein, called by TCRdb with MiXCR from the PCR reads. The data hold roughly 430,000 distinct CDR3 sequences, with less than 40% observed a single time. The sequencing sample was made of blood. The sequence derives from a girl aged 2 to 9 with multiple sclerosis. The chain is built from TRBV4-1 and TRBJ2-7, with 9 nucleotides matching TRBD2. The CDR3 loop reads CASSPMPAGGPSYEQYF. The CDR3 DNA reads as TGCGCCAGCAGCCCCATGCCAGCGGGGGGCCCCTCCTACGAGCAGTACTTC.